This TCR beta chain is from a study of control samples from healthy donors and cancer patients. Remarks on this clone: One junction end does not reproduce the germline sequence, and a read error may be involved.

The CDR3 is 15 amino acids. Germline V gene data show CDR1 as SGHTA and CDR2 as FQGNSA. The data were produced by immunoSEQ multiplex PCR, yet TCRdb's version contains in-frame clones alone and is incomplete. The table shows approximately 60,000 clones, with about nine tenths occurring only once. The sample consisted of PBMCs. The sequence derives from a woman between 45 and 60 years old with colorectal cancer. The chain couples TRBV7-2 to TRBJ1-2; 8 bases are shared with TRBD1. The CDR3 nucleotides read TGTGCCAGCAGCTTAGCATGGGCAGGGGGCCAAGTTAGCGCCTTC. Translation: CASSLAWAGGQVSAF.